This T cell receptor beta chain came from a study of control samples from healthy donors and cancer patients. Clones were read by immunoSEQ multiplex PCR, and TCRdb kept only the in-frame ones, dropping some. The sample holds around 50,000 clones, around 95% seen once. V lost 7 bases to trimming and J lost 1 base, with 10 bases between them. In germline, CDR1 is LNHDA, CDR2 SQIVND (reference sequence). This CDR3 spans 13 amino acids. Sequencing was done on a sample of blood. The sequence was obtained from a woman in her twenties or thirties in good health. The V gene is TRBV19, the J gene TRBJ1-1, with TRBD1 as a possible D gene (6 bases). The CDR3 loop reads CASNPTGNTEAFF. CDR3 in DNA: TGTGCCAGTAACCCGACAGGGAACACTGAAGCTTTCTTT.